Below, 7 T cell receptor beta chains from the same sample are listed, as sequenced in a study of cytotoxic CD8 clonotypes in ibrutinib-treated CLL. Profiled with immunoSEQ multiplex PCR; TCRdb holds only in-frame clones, not every one. The repertoire holds a few hundred thousand clones, with about 64% as singletons. The specimen comprised PBMCs, sampled after 36 months of ibrutinib treatment. All receptors derive from a human donor with chronic lymphocytic leukemia.

The chain links TRBV7-9 to TRBJ2-7; the match to TRBD2 covers 11 bases. CDR1 is SEHNR, CDR2 FQNEAQ, per germline (reference sequence). The trim removed 8 bases at V and 1 base at J, leaving 1 base unmatched. This CDR3 has 13 residues. The CDR3, as DNA: TGTGCCAGCGGGACTAGCGGTTCCTACGAGCAGTACTTC. Translating it yields CASGTSGSYEQYF. Based on the CDR3 plus reference TRBV7-9 and TRBJ2-7, the full variable domain is DTGVSQNPRHKITKRGQNVTFRCDPISEHNRLYWYRQTLGQGPEFLTYFQNEAQLEKSRLLSDRFSAERPKGSFSTLEIQRTEQGDSAMYLCASGTSGSYEQYFGPGTRLTVT.

This chain joins TRBV29-1 and TRBJ2-2; 8 bases align to TRBD1. CDR1 and CDR2 from the germline V gene are SQVTM and ANQGSEA. Germline trimming cut 1 base from V and 6 bases from J; bases unmatched to any gene: 13. This CDR3 is built from 17 residues. In nucleotides, the CDR3 is TGCAGCGTTGAAGGGTCCGGCCAGGGGGCAAGATCCGGGGAGCTGTTTTTT. Translating gives CSVEGSGQGARSGELFF.

The rearrangement joins TRBV5-5 to TRBJ2-5; D call uncertain. Germline loops: CDR1 SGHKS, CDR2 YYEKEE (reference sequence). Trimming removed 7 bases at V and 4 bases at J, with 14 bases between. This CDR3 is built from 13 residues. CDR3 sequence: CASQIKNLETQYF. CDR3 DNA sequence: TGTGCCAGCCAAATAAAAAATCTAGAGACCCAGTACTTC.

The chain uses TRBV5-1 and TRBJ1-5; TRBD1 agrees at 9 bases. The trim removed 4 bases at V and 1 base at J, leaving 6 bases unmatched. The germline CDR1 and CDR2 sequences are SGHRS and YFSETQ. This CDR3 spans 16 amino acids. The CDR3 nucleotides are TGCGCCAGCAGCCTGGACGGACAGGGGAGCAATCAGCCCCAGCATTTT. Its protein product is CASSLDGQGSNQPQHF.

The J gene is TRBJ2-5, the V gene TRBV7-2; D is unclear. V lost 3 bases, J lost 5 bases, and 16 bases lay in between. Germline CDR1 reads SGHTA; CDR2 reads FQGNSA. CDR3 size: 15 residues. CDR3 sequence reads: CASSFVGPLFETQYF. The CDR3 region has the DNA TGTGCCAGCAGCTTTGTGGGTCCCTTGTTCGAGACCCAGTACTTC.

This clone was detected only a few times. V is TRBV6-1 and J is TRBJ1-1; D remains unclear. Trimming removed 6 bases at V and 1 base at J, with 9 bases between. The CDR3 contains 13 residues. Germline V gives CDR1 MNHNS, CDR2 SASEGT. For the CDR3, the DNA is TGTGCCAGCAGAAGGGCGGGGAACACTGAAGCTTTCTTT. Translation: CASRRAGNTEAFF.

The chain recombines TRBV7-2 with TRBJ2-5, with 15 bases aligning to TRBD2. V shed 4 bases and J 5 bases; nucleotides not matched to a gene: 8. Germline loops: CDR1 SGHTA, CDR2 FQGNSA. There are 17 residues in the CDR3. The CDR3 DNA sequence: TGTGCCAGCAGCTACAGGACTAGCGGGAGGGCCGCGGAGACCCAGTACTTC. Amino acids: CASSYRTSGRAAETQYF.